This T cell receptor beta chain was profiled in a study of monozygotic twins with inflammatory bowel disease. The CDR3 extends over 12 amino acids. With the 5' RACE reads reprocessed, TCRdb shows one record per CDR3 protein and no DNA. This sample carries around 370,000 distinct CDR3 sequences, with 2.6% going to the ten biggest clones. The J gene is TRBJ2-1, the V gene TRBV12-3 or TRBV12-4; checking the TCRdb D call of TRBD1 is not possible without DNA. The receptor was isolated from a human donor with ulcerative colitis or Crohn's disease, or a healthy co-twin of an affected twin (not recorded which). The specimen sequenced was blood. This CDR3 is CASTTGYNEQFF.